Presented here are 26 T cell receptor beta chains from one specimen sequenced in a study of T cells in Graves' hyperthyroidism and ophthalmopathy. Amplification targeted TCR beta CDR3 regions from RNA transcripts. Carried out on the TCR CDR3, a first-round RT-PCR used the HTBI primer set. TCRdb used MiXCR to reprocess the multiplex PCR reads, holding one entry per CDR3 protein. The repertoire holds approximately 610,000 distinct CDR3 sequences, with approximately 15% as singletons. The sequenced material came from blood. These receptors came from a middle-aged woman with Graves' ophthalmopathy.

The chain combines TRBV27 with TRBJ1-1; D is undetermined. Germline V CDR1 and CDR2: MNHEY, SMNVEV (reference sequence). Trimming removed 1 base from V and 8 bases from J, with 8 bases in between. This CDR3 is built from 12 residues. The chain's CDR3 is CASSLLGREAFF. The CDR3 DNA follows: TGTGCCAGCAGTTTATTAGGGAGGGAAGCTTTCTTT.

This clonotype was recorded at least ten times. CDR3 protein: CASSENRAEGYTF. In DNA form, the CDR3 reads TGTGCCAGCAGTGAGAACAGGGCGGAGGGCTACACCTTC. This sequence joins TRBV2 and TRBJ1-2; tentatively, D is TRBD1 (6 bases). The V gene lost 3 bases and the J gene lost 8 bases, with 13 bases spanning the gap. In germline, CDR1 is SNHLY, CDR2 FYNNEI. This CDR3 comprises 13 residues.

This clonotype appeared many times. The J gene is TRBJ2-7, the V gene TRBV12-3 or TRBV12-4; 10 positions match TRBD2. The CDR3 length is 17 residues. After removal of 3 bases from V and 2 bases from J, the junction contained 10 bases not matched to a gene. CDR3 sequence (DNA): TGTGCCAGCAGTTTCCAGGCTAGCGGGAGAGGGGCCTACGAGCAGTACTTC. This sequence encodes CASSFQASGRGAYEQYF.

The rearrangement joins TRBV20-1 to TRBJ2-7; 14 bases fit TRBD2. Trimming took 6 bases from V and 6 from J; bases not matched to a gene: 7. This CDR3 has 14 residues. Germline values: CDR1 DFQATT, CDR2 SNEGSKA (reference sequence). The CDR3 here is CSAPEGLAGAEQYF. The CDR3 nucleotides read TGCAGTGCACCGGAGGGACTAGCGGGAGCCGAGCAGTACTTC.

This clonotype was found many times. The V call is TRBV6-5, the J call TRBJ2-7; D is possibly TRBD1 (6 bases). The length of the CDR3 is 13 residues. V lost 6 bases, J lost 1 base, and 10 bases lay in between. Looked up from germline, CDR1 is MNHEY and CDR2 is SVGAGI. CDR3 region: CASRGGASYEQYF. The CDR3, as DNA: TGTGCCAGCAGAGGGGGAGCTTCCTACGAGCAGTACTTC.

Ten or more counts support this clonotype. The V gene is TRBV28, the J gene TRBJ1-1, with a possible D match to TRBD1 (5 bases). V was shortened by 3 bases and J by 1 base, with 9 bases between the two germline ends. This CDR3 spans 14 amino acids. Germline V lookup: CDR1 MDHEN, CDR2 SYDVKM. The CDR3: CASSFPGANTEAFF. The CDR3 DNA sequence: TGTGCCAGCAGTTTCCCCGGGGCGAACACTGAAGCTTTCTTT.

The table lists this clonotype with many counts. V is TRBV7-9 and J is TRBJ1-2; 7 bases fit TRBD1. Germline CDR1 and CDR2: SEHNR and FQNEAQ (reference sequence). This CDR3 spans 14 amino acids. V gave up 5 bases and J gave up 6 bases; unmatched junction bases: 9. CDR3 loop: CASSPSEGAHGYTF. The CDR3 DNA sequence: TGTGCCAGCAGCCCGAGTGAGGGGGCGCATGGCTACACCTTC.

This clonotype was counted many times. The CDR3 nucleotides are TGTGCCAGCAGTTTGGAGGATAGGGGGGCACTAGCCAAAAACATTCAGTACTTC. Translating it yields CASSLEDRGALAKNIQYF. J is TRBJ2-4 and V is TRBV27, with D perhaps TRBD1 or TRBD2 (6 bases each). Germline V gives CDR1 MNHEY, CDR2 SMNVEV (reference sequence). Trimming pared 3 bases from V and 0 bases from J, leaving 18 bases between. The CDR3 length is 18 residues.

This clonotype was found many times. J is TRBJ1-1 and V is TRBV30; no clear D gene. V was cut by 0 bases and J by 5 bases, with 4 bases left in between. The CDR3 extends over 11 amino acids. CDR1 GTSNPN and CDR2 SVGIG come from the germline V gene (reference sequence). As DNA, the CDR3 is TGTGCCTGGAGTGTATGGACTGAAGCTTTCTTT. Encoded protein: CAWSVWTEAFF.

The chain links TRBV6-4 to TRBJ2-5; the match to TRBD1 covers 7 bases. V was clipped by 5 bases and J by 3 bases; unmatched bases: 9. The germline gives CDR1 MRHNA, CDR2 SNTAGT. The CDR3 has 15 amino acids. The CDR3 sequence: CASSSPGTDKETQYF. The CDR3, as DNA: TGTGCCAGCAGTTCCCCCGGGACAGACAAAGAGACCCAGTACTTC.

The rearrangement links TRBV11-2 to TRBJ2-7; 12 nucleotides align to TRBD2. The CDR3 has 17 amino acids. V shed 7 bases and J 0 bases; nucleotides not matched to a gene: 10. Germline V gives CDR1 SGHAT, CDR2 FQNNGV. The DNA of the CDR3 is TGTGCCAGCAACCGACTAGCGGGAGAATGGGACTCCTACGAGCAGTACTTC. It yields the protein CASNRLAGEWDSYEQYF.

The CDR3 loop reads CASSPTLTYEQYF. CDR3 bases: TGTGCCAGCAGTCCCACGTTAACCTACGAGCAGTACTTC. V and J are TRBV12-3 or TRBV12-4 and TRBJ2-7; D is ambiguous. This CDR3 has 13 residues. V lost 5 bases, J lost 2 bases, and 10 bases lay in between.

This clonotype was counted ten times or more. The CDR3 DNA reads as TGCAGTGCTCAGGATCCCTCGAGGCCCTCCCTCGAGCAGTACTTC. Translating it yields CSAQDPSRPSLEQYF. The genes are TRBV20-1 and TRBJ2-7; D is undetermined. The CDR3 runs to 15 residues. Germline V CDR1 and CDR2: DFQATT, SNEGSKA (reference sequence). V was trimmed by 5 bases and J by 6 bases, leaving 23 bases between them.

This clonotype appeared many times. The chain uses TRBV2 and TRBJ2-7, with D uncertain. Germline values: CDR1 SNHLY, CDR2 FYNNEI. This CDR3 has 14 amino acids. V dropped 7 bases and J dropped 0 bases, with 13 bases sitting between them. The CDR3 here is CASIPRRDSYEQYF. The CDR3 coding sequence is TGTGCCAGCATCCCCCGGCGAGACTCCTACGAGCAGTACTTC.

The V call is TRBV15, the J call TRBJ2-6; 7 bases map to TRBD1. The CDR3 runs 16 residues. J gave up 0 bases and V 8 bases, and 7 bases lay outside the gene matches. Germline V gene lookup returns CDR1 LNHNV and CDR2 YYDKDF (reference sequence). The DNA for the CDR3 is TGTGCCACCCACAGGGGACCTAACTCTGGGGCCAACGTCCTGACTTTC. Its translation: CATHRGPNSGANVLTF.

This clonotype showed up many times. The chain couples TRBV29-1 to TRBJ2-7; 10 bases align to TRBD1. The CDR3 has 14 amino acids. The trim removed 4 bases at V and 2 bases at J, leaving 5 bases unmatched. Germline V CDR1 and CDR2: SQVTM, ANQGSEA. As DNA, the CDR3 is TGCAGCGTTGTCCGACAGGGGGCAGCCTACGAGCAGTACTTC. Translated: CSVVRQGAAYEQYF.

This clonotype appeared many times. The V gene is TRBV29-1, the J gene TRBJ1-1; D is possibly TRBD1 (6 bases). The CDR3 runs 13 residues. CDR1 is SQVTM and CDR2 is ANQGSEA in the germline V gene. The ends were cut back, 6 bases at V and 3 bases at J, with 14 bases in the middle. The CDR3 DNA reads as TGCAGCGTAGTCACGGACAGTTACACTGAAGCTTTCTTT. Residues: CSVVTDSYTEAFF.

This clonotype was counted many times. The chain joins TRBV28 to TRBJ2-7, with unresolved D. The CDR3 contains 12 residues. V was pared by 2 bases and J by 6 bases, with 8 bases between. Germline V gene sequence: CDR1 MDHEN, CDR2 SYDVKM. The DNA of the CDR3 is TGTGCCAGCAGTTTAAAAGGCAGCGAGCAGTACTTC. Translating gives CASSLKGSEQYF. The whole variable domain, filled in from reference TRBV28 and TRBJ2-7, reads DVKVTQSSRYLVKRTGEKVFLECVQDMDHENMFWYRQDPGLGLRLIYFSYDVKMKEKGDIPEGYSVSREKKERFSLILESASTNQTSMYLCASSLKGSEQYFGPGTRLTVT.

The genes are TRBV27 and TRBJ2-7; D is perhaps TRBD1 (6 bases). Germline-derived CDR1 and CDR2 are MNHEY and SMNVEV (reference sequence). Trimming cost V 10 bases and J 7 bases, with 17 bases left between them. The CDR3 consists of 12 residues. The CDR3: CAIGYRVEEQYF. CDR3 DNA sequence: TGTGCCATCGGGTACAGGGTTGAAGAGCAGTACTTC.

This clonotype showed up many times. The chain employs TRBV27 and TRBJ2-7, with 7 positions matching TRBD2. This CDR3 is 16 amino acids long. The germline V gene encodes CDR1 MNHEY and CDR2 SMNVEV (reference sequence). The ends lost 1 base at V and 4 bases at J; junction bases unmatched: 10. The CDR3 loop reads CASSLYFAGAQYEQYF. CDR3 coding DNA: TGTGCCAGCAGTTTATATTTTGCGGGAGCTCAATACGAGCAGTACTTC.

This clonotype was seen more than once but under ten times. The V call is TRBV12-5, the J call TRBJ2-5; a possible D gene is TRBD1 (5 bases). V lost 7 bases to trimming and J lost 3 bases, with 12 bases between them. The CDR3 loop spans 13 amino acids. The germline CDR1 and CDR2 sequences are LGHNT and FRNRAP. This CDR3 reads CASATTDKETQYF. In nucleotides, the CDR3 is TGTGCTAGTGCCACGACAGATAAAGAGACCCAGTACTTC.

This clonotype has at least ten counts. The chain carries TRBV28 and TRBJ2-7; D might be TRBD1 (6 bases). V was cut by 8 bases and J by 5 bases, with 19 bases left in between. The V gene's germline CDR1 is MDHEN and CDR2 SYDVKM. CDR3 length equals 14 residues. The CDR3 spells CASLSRTTGHEQYF. Written as DNA, the CDR3 is TGTGCCAGCCTTTCGAGGACGACAGGACACGAGCAGTACTTC.

This clonotype has a count of ten or more. Mismatch with germline at one junction end may stem from a read error. The chain links TRBV12-3 or TRBV12-4 to TRBJ2-5, with D uncertain. The CDR3 is 13 amino acids. The CDR3, as DNA: TGTGCCAGCAGCTTAGGTGGGAAGGAGACCCAGTACTTC. Translation gives CASSLGGKETQYF.

This clonotype was found many times. CDR3 amino acids: CASRKPRSGQGSHGYTF. CDR3 coding DNA: TGTGCCAGCAGAAAACCGAGGAGCGGACAGGGGAGTCATGGCTACACCTTC. V and J are TRBV6-1 and TRBJ1-2, with 9 bases aligning to TRBD1. Germline V gene data show CDR1 as MNHNS and CDR2 as SASEGT. The CDR3 is 17 amino acids. V lost 6 bases, J lost 6 bases, and 17 bases stayed unmatched.

There are many counts of this clonotype. The chain's CDR3 is CAYGLAGTYEQYF. The CDR3 bases are TGTGCCTACGGACTAGCGGGGACCTACGAGCAGTACTTC. The V gene is TRBV30, the J gene TRBJ2-7, with 12 bases matching TRBD2. This CDR3 region has 13 residues. The V gene's germline CDR1 is GTSNPN and CDR2 SVGIG (reference sequence). V trimming: 7 bases; J trimming: 2 bases; junction bases outside the gene matches: 3.

In this sample, this clonotype turned up once. This chain joins TRBV28 and TRBJ1-1; 10 bases line up with TRBD1. The CDR3 loop spans 13 amino acids. Trimming took 11 bases from V and 4 from J; bases not matched to a gene: 7. The germline gives CDR1 MDHEN, CDR2 SYDVKM. DNA for the CDR3: TGTGCCGGGTGGGACAGGGGTAGCACTGAAGCTTTCTTT. Translation: CAGWDRGSTEAFF. Based on the CDR3 plus reference TRBV28 and TRBJ1-1, the full variable domain is DVKVTQSSRYLVKRTGEKVFLECVQDMDHENMFWYRQDPGLGLRLIYFSYDVKMKEKGDIPEGYSVSREKKERFSLILESASTNQTSMYLCAGWDRGSTEAFFGQGTRLTVV.